Listed below are T cell receptor beta chains from one sample, sequenced in a study of vaccination effects on CD4 cells after COVID-19. These receptors lack a known antigen. TCRdb's copy holds only in-frame clones and misses some; the assay was immunoSEQ multiplex PCR. In the table there are approximately 15,000 clones, 80% of which are singletons. The sample consisted of CD4+ T cells from PBMCs cultured with SARS-CoV-2 spike peptides, taken after COVID-19 vaccination. The receptor set was obtained from a human donor who had a prior SARS-CoV-2 infection. CDR3s include the opening cysteine and the closing phenylalanine or tryptophan. The order of the fields is J gene, D gene, clone size, V gene, CDR3 DNA, CDR3 protein. D genes are given only for firm matches. Size values are once, few and many counts, or a class for expanded clones, and some rows have none.

j_gene: TRBJ1-6
d_gene: -
abundance: -
v_gene: TRBV10-3
CDR3nt: TGTGCCATCAGTGAGTCCACAGCCTCACCCCTCCACTTT
CDR3aa: CAISESTASPLHF

j_gene: TRBJ1-1
d_gene: TRBD1
abundance: -
v_gene: TRBV4-2
CDR3nt: TGTGCCAGCAGCCAAGGGTCAGGGGGTAGATTTGGCACTGAAGCTTTCTTT
CDR3aa: CASSQGSGGRFGTEAFF

j_gene: TRBJ2-2
d_gene: -
abundance: -
v_gene: TRBV30
CDR3nt: TGTGCCTGGAGTGAGGCGCCGACCGGGGAGCTGTTTTTT
CDR3aa: CAWSEAPTGELFF

j_gene: TRBJ1-5
d_gene: -
abundance: -
v_gene: TRBV6-2/TRBV6-3
CDR3nt: TGTGCCAGCAGTTACTCGGCCGTCACGTCCCAGCATTTT
CDR3aa: CASSYSAVTSQHF

j_gene: TRBJ2-7
d_gene: TRBD2
abundance: -
v_gene: TRBV27
CDR3nt: TGTGCCAGCAAGCGTAGCGGGGGTTCCTACGAGCAGTACTTC
CDR3aa: CASKRSGGSYEQYF

j_gene: TRBJ1-4
d_gene: -
abundance: once
v_gene: TRBV19
CDR3nt: TGTGCCAGTAGTCTAGGGGGATCAGGCTCTCCAACTAATGAAAAACTGTTTTTT
CDR3aa: CASSLGGSGSPTNEKLFF

j_gene: TRBJ1-1
d_gene: -
abundance: -
v_gene: TRBV2
CDR3nt: TGTGCCAGCAGTGTCGCTAGGGGTTCGGCTGAAGCTTTCTTT
CDR3aa: CASSVARGSAEAFF

j_gene: TRBJ2-5
d_gene: -
abundance: -
v_gene: TRBV19
CDR3nt: TGTGCCACTAGAAGCGTACAACAAGAGACCCAGTACTTC
CDR3aa: CATRSVQQETQYF

j_gene: TRBJ1-6
d_gene: TRBD1
abundance: few
v_gene: TRBV19
CDR3nt: TGTGCCAGTAGTAACGCCGGACAGGGAAGGAATTCACCCCTCCACTTT
CDR3aa: CASSNAGQGRNSPLHF

j_gene: TRBJ1-6
d_gene: TRBD1
abundance: -
v_gene: TRBV18
CDR3nt: TGTGCCAGCGCACTGGACAGGGGGCCTAATTCACCCCTCCACTTT
CDR3aa: CASALDRGPNSPLHF

j_gene: TRBJ2-3
d_gene: -
abundance: medium-sized
v_gene: TRBV4-3
CDR3nt: TGCGCCAGCAGCCAAGACGGACGGGATAACTCAGATACGCAGTATTTT
CDR3aa: CASSQDGRDNSDTQYF

j_gene: TRBJ1-6
d_gene: -
abundance: -
v_gene: TRBV18
CDR3nt: TGTGCCAGCTCAGAGGGACTAGGGAATTCACCCCTCCACTTT
CDR3aa: CASSEGLGNSPLHF

j_gene: TRBJ1-5
d_gene: -
abundance: -
v_gene: TRBV24-1
CDR3nt: TGTGCCACCAGTGATTTGCAGGGTGCAGGGAATCAGCCCCAGCATTTT
CDR3aa: CATSDLQGAGNQPQHF

j_gene: TRBJ2-2
d_gene: TRBD2
abundance: -
v_gene: TRBV19
CDR3nt: TGTGCCAGTAGTGACCCGGGACTAGCGGGAGAGCTCGACACCGGGGAGCTGTTTTTT
CDR3aa: CASSDPGLAGELDTGELFF